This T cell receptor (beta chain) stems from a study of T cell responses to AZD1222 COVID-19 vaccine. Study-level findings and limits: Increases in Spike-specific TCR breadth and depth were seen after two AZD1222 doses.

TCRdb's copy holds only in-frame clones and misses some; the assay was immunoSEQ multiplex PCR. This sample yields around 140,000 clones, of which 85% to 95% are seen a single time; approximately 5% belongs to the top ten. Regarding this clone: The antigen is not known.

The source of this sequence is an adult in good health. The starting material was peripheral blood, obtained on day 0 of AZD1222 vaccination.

The CDR3 DNA reads TGTGCCAGCAGTGAACCCCCAAGGACACCCTATAATTCACCCCTCCACTTT. It codes for CASSEPPRTPYNSPLHF. The chain combines TRBV2 with TRBJ1-6; D perhaps matches TRBD1 (5 bases). Germline CDR1 is SNHLY and CDR2 is FYNNEI. The CDR3 consists of 17 residues. V lost 2 bases to trimming and J lost 2 bases, with 13 bases between them.